This is a list of T cell receptor beta chains from one sample in a study of T cell responses to AZD1222 COVID-19 vaccine. Clones were sequenced by immunoSEQ multiplex PCR, and TCRdb holds only the in-frame ones, with some missing. The table records 150,000 to 200,000 clones, 75% to 90% of them present only once. The sample in question was peripheral blood, obtained on day 0 of MenACWY control vaccination. The receptors shown here come from an adult in good health. Each CDR3 is given with its conserved first and last residue.

V,length,CDR3
TRBV4-3,14,CASSQDGRSNTIYF
TRBV5-1,14,CASSPDGGTTEAFF
TRBV27,17,CASSLGVLAGATDTQYF
TRBV28,14,CASSWTGTNEKLFF
TRBV28,16,CASSTPTGTGGAGQYF
TRBV21-1,18,CASSTDGQVKISGNTIYF
TRBV10-3,11,CAISEVYGYTF
TRBV15,13,CATTRVLADEQFF
TRBV5-1,14,CASSLYRDAGELFF
TRBV28,13,CASSFLRNSPLHF
TRBV19,14,CATAESGSTDTQYF
TRBV5-1,16,CASSLPGTSGSYEQYF
TRBV6-1,15,CASSDGWTVNSPLHF
TRBV6-1,17,CASSDPTGDYSNQPQHF
TRBV7-9,16,CASSPLTGLTNEKLFF
TRBV5-4,13,CATSTGGNYEQYF
TRBV3-1/TRBV3-2,16,CASSQESTGFSYEQYF
TRBV5-1,15,CASSFRQESYNEQFF
TRBV7-2,14,CASSFLRGAGEQFF
TRBV30,14,CAWRENQGPRSQRF
TRBV5-4,16,CASSFVGGTAGSPLHF
TRBV12-3/TRBV12-4,13,CASNPTGRETQYF
TRBV5-5,14,CASRETGNNSPLHF
TRBV15,16,CATSPRVAGVAETQYF
TRBV7-9,16,CASSLAGNQVNQPQHF
TRBV9,17,CASSAGGTTRGTDTQYF
TRBV10-3,17,CAISPGGTARTLPEAFF
TRBV3-1/TRBV3-2,13,CASSPREGNTIYF
TRBV28,15,CASSPPMSSYNEQFF